The 16 T cell receptor beta chains below come from one sample, sequenced in a study of CD8+CD57+ T cells in acquired aplastic anemia. The authors sequenced patients whose flow cytometry had shown CD8+CD57+ cell expansion. Genomic DNA, serving as template, underwent TCR beta VDJ and CDR3 profiling. From the reads, TCRdb called clonotypes with MiXCR, one entry per CDR3 protein. The sample records some 150,000 distinct CDR3 sequences, about two thirds being singletons. The source material was sorted CD4+, CD8+, or CD8+CD57+ T cells (not recorded which) from PBMCs. The source of these receptors is a human donor with aplastic anemia.

The rearrangement joins TRBV20-1 to TRBJ2-7, with 7 bases lining up with TRBD2. Germline CDR1 DFQATT, CDR2 SNEGSKA (reference sequence). The CDR3 consists of 15 residues. Trimming cost V 6 bases and J 5 bases; bases outside gene matches: 16. CDR3 sequence: CSASALAREYHEQYF. CDR3 coding DNA: TGCAGTGCCAGTGCACTAGCGAGAGAATATCACGAGCAGTACTTC.

This clonotype was detected once. The chain couples TRBV7-9 to TRBJ2-1, with 9 bases identical to TRBD2. CDR1 and CDR2 (germline): SEHNR, FQNEAQ (reference sequence). This CDR3 is built from 16 residues. V gave up 5 bases and J gave up 5 bases; unmatched junction bases: 10. CDR3 DNA: TGTGCCAGCAGCCCCCCCGGCAAGCGGGGGGACAATGAGCAGTTCTTC. This encodes CASSPPGKRGDNEQFF.

This chain joins TRBV24-1 and TRBJ1-1, with D hard to call. Trimming shortened V by 9 bases and J by 1 base, and 11 bases separated the two germline ends. This CDR3 region has 13 residues. Germline V lookup: CDR1 KGHDR, CDR2 SFDVKD. In nucleotides, the CDR3 is TGTGCCACCCGGGCAGGATGGAACACTGAAGCTTTCTTT. Amino acid sequence: CATRAGWNTEAFF.

V and J are TRBV20-1 and TRBJ1-5; D is unresolved. CDR3 length: 12 residues. V was shortened by 3 bases and J by 3 bases, with 6 bases between the two germline ends. The germline V gene encodes CDR1 DFQATT and CDR2 SNEGSKA (reference sequence). The CDR3 here is CSASAHNQPQHF. CDR3 nucleotide sequence: TGCAGTGCTAGTGCCCACAATCAGCCCCAGCATTTT.

This clonotype was found a few times. The chain has TRBV5-1 and TRBJ1-2, with a tentative D call TRBD1 (5 bases). Germline V lookup: CDR1 SGHRS, CDR2 YFSETQ. The V and J ends lost 1 base and 2 bases respectively, with 9 bases between them. CDR3 length: 14 residues. The CDR3 bases are TGCGCCAGCAGCTTGACGACAGAGAACTATGGCTACACCTTC. Encoded protein: CASSLTTENYGYTF.

This chain joins TRBV10-2 and TRBJ1-5; D remains unclear. The CDR3 sequence is 12 residues long. Germline V lookup: CDR1 WSHSY, CDR2 SAAADI. Trimming removed 8 bases from V and 5 bases from J, with 10 bases in between. DNA for the CDR3: TGCGCCAGCCAGGATAGATATCAGCCCCAGCATTTT. Amino acids: CASQDRYQPQHF.

The V call is TRBV5-5, the J call TRBJ2-5, with 11 bases lining up with TRBD2. V dropped 4 bases and J dropped 3; count of bases not matched to a gene: 14. CDR1 is SGHKS and CDR2 is YYEKEE in the germline V gene (reference sequence). This CDR3 spans 18 amino acids. The CDR3 region has the DNA TGTGCCAGCAGCAAAACTGGACAAGGACTAGCGGGCAAAGAGACCCAGTACTTC. Translation gives CASSKTGQGLAGKETQYF.

This clonotype was counted many times. This chain links TRBV6-1 with TRBJ1-1; a weak D match, TRBD1 (6 bases). Germline V gives CDR1 MNHNS, CDR2 SASEGT. This CDR3 has 13 residues. The V end was cut by 7 bases, the J end by 1 base, with 10 bases between. The CDR3 DNA follows: TGTGCCAGCAAGTCAGGGGAGAACACTGAAGCTTTCTTT. Protein: CASKSGENTEAFF.

The rearrangement joins TRBV19 to TRBJ2-1; 7 bases agree with TRBD2. The trim removed 6 bases at V and 3 bases at J, leaving 8 bases unmatched. CDR1 is LNHDA, CDR2 SQIVND, per germline (reference sequence). The CDR3 is 15 residues long. This chain's CDR3 is CASSHSSGVYNEQFF. CDR3 coding DNA: TGTGCCAGTAGCCATAGCAGCGGGGTCTACAATGAGCAGTTCTTC.

The chain uses TRBV7-3 and TRBJ2-5; no definite D call. The length of the CDR3 is 13 residues. V was pared by 2 bases and J by 7 bases, with 11 bases between. Looked up from germline, CDR1 is SGHTA and CDR2 is FQGTGA. CDR3 protein: CASSLLAFGTQYF. The CDR3 bases are TGTGCCAGCAGCTTACTGGCGTTCGGGACCCAGTACTTC.

The J gene is TRBJ2-7, the V gene TRBV11-2; 8 nucleotides line up with TRBD2. This CDR3 is 15 amino acids long. Germline loops: CDR1 SGHAT, CDR2 FQNNGV. V lost 0 bases, J lost 3 bases, and 4 bases stayed unmatched. CDR3 in DNA: TGTGCCAGCAGCTTAGAGGCACTAGCGGACTACGAGCAGTACTTC. Translation: CASSLEALADYEQYF.

The chain has TRBV5-6 and TRBJ1-2; D is perhaps TRBD1 (5 bases). The CDR3 is 18 residues long. In germline, CDR1 is SGHDT, CDR2 YYEEEE. V was clipped by 0 bases and J by 4 bases, with 22 bases between them. DNA of the CDR3: TGTGCCAGCAGCTTGGCCACAGGCGGACGGATATCTCGCTATGGCTACACCTTC. It codes for CASSLATGGRISRYGYTF.

There are a few counts of this clonotype. The chain couples TRBV7-9 to TRBJ2-3; D possibly corresponds to TRBD2 (5 bases). Looked up from germline, CDR1 is SEHNR and CDR2 is FQNEAQ (reference sequence). Trimming left V 2 bases short and J 6 bases short, with 12 bases between. The CDR3 runs 14 residues. The CDR3 sequence is CASSLSLAPDTQYF. CDR3 nucleotide sequence: TGTGCCAGCAGCTTAAGTCTAGCTCCGGATACGCAGTATTTT.

The chain recombines TRBV24-1 with TRBJ2-5, with 8 bases lining up with TRBD1. The CDR3 has 16 amino acids. Trimming at V came to 3 bases and at J to 1 base, leaving 6 bases not matched to a gene. CDR1 is KGHDR, CDR2 SFDVKD, per germline. DNA of the CDR3: TGTGCCACCAGTGATCGAGACAGGGGTGTCCAAGAGACCCAGTACTTC. This sequence encodes CATSDRDRGVQETQYF.

The chain couples TRBV7-8 to TRBJ2-7; D gene uncertain. Germline V gene lookup returns CDR1 SGHVS and CDR2 FQNEAQ. This CDR3 is 14 amino acids long. The ends were cut back, 3 bases at V and 0 bases at J, with 9 bases in the middle. CDR3: CASSLDLSSYEQYF. The CDR3 DNA reads as TGTGCCAGCAGCTTGGACCTGAGCTCCTACGAGCAGTACTTC.

CDR3: CASSLGVREQYF. In nucleotides, the CDR3 is TGTGCCAGCAGCTTAGGGGTTCGGGAGCAGTACTTC. The chain recombines TRBV9 with TRBJ2-7; D might be TRBD1 (5 bases). Per the germline V gene, CDR1 is SGDLS and CDR2 is YYNGEE. V was pared by 4 bases and J by 7 bases, with 12 bases between. The CDR3 loop spans 12 amino acids.